The 29 T cell receptor beta chains listed next were all sequenced from one sample in a study of identical twins (dated by TCRdb to the mid-2010s). Receptor libraries were prepared by 5' RACE. The run used an Illumina HiSeq 2000. Through fastp at Q25 and MiXCR, TCRdb rebuilt clones from the public reads, retaining in-frame beta chains. Every entry covers one CDR3 protein and lists the most common genes and DNA from its rows. This sample lists approximately 230,000 distinct CDR3 sequences; 6.5% to 8% were detected once. The leading ten clones occupy approximately 15% of the sample. These sequences were also reported in another study, on T cells expressing NK-cell markers.

The specimen sequenced was CD8+ T cells sorted from blood. These TCRs come from a woman between 18 and 29 years old in good health.

In this sample, this clonotype turned up a few times. The V call is TRBV18, the J call TRBJ1-2; D may be TRBD1 (6 bases). Deletions cut 4 bases from V and 6 bases from J, with 21 bases between. The CDR3 loop spans 16 amino acids. Looked up from germline, CDR1 is KGHSH and CDR2 is LQKENI. The CDR3 reads CASSHEPRNRANGYTF. The CDR3 DNA sequence: TGTGCCAGCTCACACGAACCACGTAACAGGGCGAATGGCTACACCTTC.

This clonotype has a count of ten or more. This chain links TRBV15 with TRBJ2-3; D is unresolved. The germline CDR1 and CDR2 sequences are LNHNV and YYDKDF (reference sequence). V lost 0 bases to trimming and J lost 2 bases, with 6 bases between them. This CDR3 comprises 14 residues. CDR3 amino acids: CATSRDRPTDTQYF. The CDR3 bases are TGTGCCACCAGCAGAGATCGCCCCACAGATACGCAGTATTTT.

This clonotype is deemed large. The CDR3 DNA is TGTGCCAGCAGTCGACCGACTAGCGGTTCGTACTCCTACAATGAGCAGTTCTTC. Encoded protein: CASSRPTSGSYSYNEQFF. V and J are TRBV12-3 or TRBV12-4 and TRBJ2-1, with 9 bases aligning to TRBD2. This CDR3 comprises 18 residues. Germline trimming cut 5 bases from V and 0 bases from J; bases unmatched to any gene: 11.

This clonotype has a count of ten or more. The chain employs TRBV29-1 and TRBJ2-1; D may be TRBD2 (6 bases). Looked up from germline, CDR1 is SQVTM and CDR2 is ANQGSEA. Deletions cut 1 base from V and 4 bases from J, with 17 bases between. There are 16 residues in the CDR3. The CDR3 nucleotides read TGCAGCGTTGAAGCCCCGGGCGGGGACCTTTACAATGAGCAGTTCTTC. As protein: CSVEAPGGDLYNEQFF.

This clonotype was counted ten times or more. The chain combines TRBV18 with TRBJ2-2, with D unresolved. Germline V CDR1 and CDR2: KGHSH, LQKENI. V gave up 2 bases and J gave up 4 bases, with 2 bases separating them. The CDR3 spans 12 residues. DNA of the CDR3: TGTGCCAGCTCACCAACCACCGGGGAGCTGTTTTTT. Translated: CASSPTTGELFF.

This clonotype was observed a handful of times. The chain combines TRBV5-1 with TRBJ2-2, with D unclear. The CDR3 runs 17 residues. Trimming pared 0 bases from V and 0 bases from J, leaving 12 bases between. Germline V gives CDR1 SGHRS, CDR2 YFSETQ. CDR3 bases: TGCGCCAGCAGCTTGGATCGGGCGGAGCCGAACACCGGGGAGCTGTTTTTT. Its protein is CASSLDRAEPNTGELFF. Combining the CDR3 with reference TRBV5-1 and TRBJ2-2 gives the whole variable domain KAGVTQTPRYLIKTRGQQVTLSCSPISGHRSVSWYQQTPGQGLQFLFEYFSETQRNKGNFPGRFSGRQFSNSRSEMNVSTLELGDSALYLCASSLDRAEPNTGELFFGEGSRLTVL.

This chain uses TRBV4-1 with TRBJ1-2, with 8 bases that match TRBD1. The CDR3 loop spans 15 amino acids. Per the germline V gene, CDR1 is MGHRA and CDR2 is YSYEKL. Trimming took 0 bases from V and 6 from J; bases not matched to a gene: 6. The CDR3 coding sequence is TGCGCCAGCAGCCAAGATCGAACCAGGGGGCATGGCTACACCTTC. This sequence encodes CASSQDRTRGHGYTF.

This clonotype has a handful of counts. The chain carries TRBV29-1 and TRBJ1-1, with D hard to call. Trimming removed 4 bases from V and 14 bases from J, with 17 bases in between. This CDR3 has 11 amino acids. The germline gives CDR1 SQVTM, CDR2 ANQGSEA. The CDR3 DNA is TGCAGCGTTGCAAATAACGGGAGAACCTTCTTT. As protein: CSVANNGRTFF.

The table lists this clonotype with many counts. This chain links TRBV5-1 with TRBJ2-2; 9 nucleotides align to TRBD1. The CDR3 contains 15 residues. CDR1 is SGHRS and CDR2 is YFSETQ in the germline V gene. V dropped 5 bases and J dropped 4; count of bases not matched to a gene: 6. CDR3 residues: CASSGDREVTGELFF. The CDR3 coding sequence is TGCGCCAGCAGTGGGGACAGGGAAGTCACCGGGGAGCTGTTTTTT. The full variable domain, completed using reference TRBV5-1 and TRBJ2-2, is KAGVTQTPRYLIKTRGQQVTLSCSPISGHRSVSWYQQTPGQGLQFLFEYFSETQRNKGNFPGRFSGRQFSNSRSEMNVSTLELGDSALYLCASSGDREVTGELFFGEGSRLTVL.

This clonotype was counted many times. The genes are TRBV6-1 and TRBJ2-1, with 10 bases lining up with TRBD2. Germline V gene data show CDR1 as MNHNS and CDR2 as SASEGT. V lost 6 bases and J lost 3; bases outside the gene matches: 5. The length of the CDR3 is 15 residues. DNA of the CDR3: TGTGCCAGCAGAAAAGCGGGAGGGGTCTACAATGAGCAGTTCTTC. Translation gives CASRKAGGVYNEQFF.

This clonotype was counted a few times. V is TRBV19 and J is TRBJ2-7, with 7 positions matching TRBD2. The CDR3 loop spans 15 amino acids. Trimming cost V 5 bases and J 1 base; bases outside gene matches: 8. Germline V gene sequence: CDR1 LNHDA, CDR2 SQIVND (reference sequence). CDR3 bases: TGTGCCAGTAGTGCAGCGCTAGCGGCGTCCTACGAGCAGTACTTC. As protein: CASSAALAASYEQYF. Full variable domain (missing parts from reference TRBV19 and TRBJ2-7): DGGITQSPKYLFRKEGQNVTLSCEQNLNHDAMYWYRQDPGQGLRLIYYSQIVNDFQKGDIAEGYSVSREKKESFPLTVTSAQKNPTAFYLCASSAALAASYEQYFGPGTRLTVT.

This clonotype was recorded at least ten times. V usage is TRBV2 and J usage is TRBJ2-5, with D possibly being TRBD2 (5 bases). The CDR3 length is 15 residues. V gave up 4 bases and J gave up 1 base, with 13 bases separating them. CDR1 and CDR2 from the germline V gene are SNHLY and FYNNEI. CDR3 protein: CASSASASLQETQYF. CDR3 in DNA: TGTGCCAGCAGTGCCTCGGCTAGCCTCCAAGAGACCCAGTACTTC.

In its sample, this clonotype was seen many times. This rearrangement joins TRBV9 to TRBJ2-7; TRBD1 matches at 7 bases. Germline loops: CDR1 SGDLS, CDR2 YYNGEE. CDR3 length: 16 residues. Trimming cost V 0 bases and J 4 bases; bases outside gene matches: 10. CDR3 sequence (DNA): TGTGCCAGCAGCGTAGCCCCATGGGGACAGCCATACGAGCAGTACTTC. Its protein product is CASSVAPWGQPYEQYF.

This clonotype has only a few counts. The J gene is TRBJ1-2, the V gene TRBV27, with a possible D match to TRBD1 (6 bases). The V gene's germline CDR1 is MNHEY and CDR2 SMNVEV (reference sequence). This CDR3 is built from 13 residues. Trimming took 5 bases from V and 8 from J, leaving 15 bases between them. CDR3 protein: CASSPAGAAGYTF. CDR3 nucleotide sequence: TGTGCCAGCAGTCCAGCGGGGGCAGCCGGCTACACCTTC.

This clonotype was seen a few times. The V call is TRBV29-1, the J call TRBJ1-1; no reliable D call. V was clipped by 6 bases and J by 4 bases, with 18 bases between them. This CDR3 contains 14 residues. Looked up from germline, CDR1 is SQVTM and CDR2 is ANQGSEA. Here the CDR3 DNA reads TGCAGCGTGGAGTACTCGCGGGCGCGCACTGAAGCTTTCTTT. It specifies CSVEYSRARTEAFF.

This clonotype was seen only a few times. The genes are TRBV7-9 and TRBJ2-7; 11 bases fit TRBD1. After removal of 5 bases from V and 4 bases from J, the junction contained 4 bases not matched to a gene. CDR1 and CDR2 from the germline V gene are SEHNR and FQNEAQ (reference sequence). This CDR3 spans 14 amino acids. This chain's CDR3 is CASSRGTGGYEQYF. For the CDR3, the DNA is TGTGCCAGCAGCAGAGGGACAGGGGGTTACGAGCAGTACTTC.

The genes are TRBV7-9 and TRBJ1-1; 8 bases fit TRBD1. Germline assignment: CDR1 SEHNR and CDR2 FQNEAQ (reference sequence). V was clipped by 7 bases and J by 5 bases; unmatched bases: 15. The CDR3 has 16 residues. CDR3: CASTVPRQGMRTEAFF. As DNA, the CDR3 is TGTGCCAGCACGGTGCCGAGACAGGGGATGCGAACTGAAGCTTTCTTT. The whole variable domain, remainder taken from reference TRBV7-9 and TRBJ1-1, is DTGVSQNPRHKITKRGQNVTFRCDPISEHNRLYWYRQTLGQGPEFLTYFQNEAQLEKSRLLSDRFSAERPKGSFSTLEIQRTEQGDSAMYLCASTVPRQGMRTEAFFGQGTRLTVV.

In its sample, this clonotype was seen many times. This chain joins TRBV5-6 and TRBJ1-2, with D possibly TRBD1 on 6 matching bases. The V end lost 3 bases, the J end lost 4 bases, and 10 bases lay between the germline ends. This CDR3 region has 13 residues. Germline CDR1 is SGHDT and CDR2 is YYEEEE. CDR3 in DNA: TGTGCCAGCAGCTCAGGGGTAGGCTATGGCTACACCTTC. Encoded protein: CASSSGVGYGYTF. The variable domain in full, with the rest retrieved from reference TRBV5-6 and TRBJ1-2, is DAGVTQSPTHLIKTRGQQVTLRCSPKSGHDTVSWYQQALGQGPQFIFQYYEEEERQRGNFPDRFSGHQFPNYSSELNVNALLLGDSALYLCASSSGVGYGYTFGSGTRLTVV.

This clonotype has a handful of counts. The V and J genes are TRBV2 and TRBJ2-2, with 9 bases matching TRBD1. The germline gives CDR1 SNHLY, CDR2 FYNNEI. V was clipped by 3 bases and J by 9 bases; unmatched bases: 5. This CDR3 is built from 14 residues. CDR3 DNA: TGTGCCAGCAGTGAGACAGGGGGGATCCGGGAGCTGTTTTTT. The encoded protein is CASSETGGIRELFF.

This clonotype was picked up one time. The CDR3 is CSARDRTGLAGYEQYF. The DNA for the CDR3 is TGCAGTGCTAGAGATCGGACGGGACTAGCGGGCTACGAGCAGTACTTC. This chain connects TRBV20-1 to TRBJ2-7; TRBD2 matches 12 bases. The germline V gene has CDR1 DFQATT and CDR2 SNEGSKA (reference sequence). With 0 bases clipped from V and 3 bases from J, the junction kept 6 bases outside the gene matches. The CDR3 has 16 residues.

CDR3 sequence reads: CASSQDAGLKGDEQYF. Written as DNA, the CDR3 is TGCGCCAGCAGCCAAGATGCCGGGCTAAAGGGGGACGAGCAGTACTTC. The chain carries TRBV4-1 and TRBJ2-7, with D possibly TRBD1 on 6 matching bases. The CDR3 consists of 16 residues. Trimming stripped 0 bases from V and 5 bases from J, with 17 bases between. Germline-derived CDR1 and CDR2 are MGHRA and YSYEKL.

This clonotype appeared a few times. The V and J genes are TRBV29-1 and TRBJ2-1; 8 bases line up with TRBD2. V trimming: 8 bases; J trimming: 1 base; junction bases outside the gene matches: 10. Per germline, CDR1 SQVTM and CDR2 ANQGSEA. CDR3 length: 15 amino acids. CDR3: CSLRGAGVSYNEQFF. For the CDR3, the DNA is TGCAGCCTGCGGGGAGCGGGGGTGTCCTACAATGAGCAGTTCTTC.

The rearrangement links TRBV6-1 to TRBJ1-2; 8 nucleotides agree with TRBD1. Germline CDR1 and CDR2: MNHNS and SASEGT. There are 14 residues in the CDR3. V shed 6 bases, J shed 6 bases, and the junction held 9 bases outside the gene matches. CDR3 nucleotide sequence: TGTGCCAGCAGACGAGACAGGGGAGTTAATGGCTACACCTTC. Protein: CASRRDRGVNGYTF.

In its sample, this clonotype was seen a few times. The chain links TRBV7-9 to TRBJ1-3, with D perhaps matching TRBD1 (6 bases). Germline CDR1 reads SEHNR; CDR2 reads FQNEAQ (reference sequence). There are 17 residues in the CDR3. Deletions cut 5 bases from V and 0 bases from J, with 17 bases between. CDR3 coding DNA: TGTGCCAGCAGCGTATACCGGACAGATATCTCTGGAAACACCATATATTTT. Its translation is CASSVYRTDISGNTIYF.

This clonotype was seen many times. The chain uses TRBV9 and TRBJ2-1, with D possibly being TRBD2 (6 bases). The V and J ends lost 2 bases and 1 base respectively, with 16 bases between them. From germline, CDR1 is SGDLS and CDR2 YYNGEE. The CDR3 covers 17 residues. The CDR3 loop reads CASSVNRDGGSYNEQFF. The CDR3 nucleotides read TGTGCCAGCAGCGTGAATCGCGATGGAGGGTCCTACAATGAGCAGTTCTTC.

As regards this clonotype: A much larger clone lies a single base off, so this may be a read error. The chain employs TRBV7-8 and TRBJ2-1, with 9 bases matching TRBD2. J gave up 2 bases and V 5 bases, and 7 bases lay outside the gene matches. The CDR3 contains 16 residues. Germline V gene sequence: CDR1 SGHVS, CDR2 FQNEAQ. The CDR3, as DNA: TGTGCCAGCAGCCGCAGCGGGGGGAGCCCCTACAATGAGCAGTTCTTC. Translating gives CASSRSGGSPYNEQFF.

This chain links TRBV7-6 with TRBJ1-4, with unresolved D. The CDR3 loop spans 13 amino acids. Germline V gives CDR1 SGHVS, CDR2 FNYEAQ. Trimming cost V 5 bases and J 4 bases, with 8 bases left between them. Here the CDR3 reads CASSEGLNEKLFF. DNA for the CDR3: TGTGCCAGCAGCGAGGGTCTTAATGAAAAACTGTTTTTT.

At least ten counts were recorded for this clonotype. V gene TRBV29-1 combines with J gene TRBJ2-2; 7 bases are shared with TRBD1. The CDR3 has 15 amino acids. CDR1 and CDR2 (germline): SQVTM, ANQGSEA. V lost 3 bases, J lost 5 bases, and 9 bases stayed unmatched. The DNA for the CDR3 is TGCAGCGTTGACACAGACAGGGCAAGAACCGGGGAGCTGTTTTTT. It encodes CSVDTDRARTGELFF.

This clonotype was recorded many times. The rearrangement uses TRBV7-9 and TRBJ2-1; a weak D match, TRBD2 (6 bases). This CDR3 comprises 17 residues. Trimming removed 2 bases at V and 8 bases at J, with 22 bases between. Germline lookup yields CDR1 SEHNR and CDR2 FQNEAQ (reference sequence). This CDR3 is CASSLTSLREISHEQFF. The CDR3 nucleotides read TGTGCCAGCAGCTTAACCTCCTTGCGGGAAATCAGCCATGAGCAGTTCTTC. Complete variable domain (other parts from reference TRBV7-9 and TRBJ2-1): DTGVSQNPRHKITKRGQNVTFRCDPISEHNRLYWYRQTLGQGPEFLTYFQNEAQLEKSRLLSDRFSAERPKGSFSTLEIQRTEQGDSAMYLCASSLTSLREISHEQFFGPGTRLTVL.